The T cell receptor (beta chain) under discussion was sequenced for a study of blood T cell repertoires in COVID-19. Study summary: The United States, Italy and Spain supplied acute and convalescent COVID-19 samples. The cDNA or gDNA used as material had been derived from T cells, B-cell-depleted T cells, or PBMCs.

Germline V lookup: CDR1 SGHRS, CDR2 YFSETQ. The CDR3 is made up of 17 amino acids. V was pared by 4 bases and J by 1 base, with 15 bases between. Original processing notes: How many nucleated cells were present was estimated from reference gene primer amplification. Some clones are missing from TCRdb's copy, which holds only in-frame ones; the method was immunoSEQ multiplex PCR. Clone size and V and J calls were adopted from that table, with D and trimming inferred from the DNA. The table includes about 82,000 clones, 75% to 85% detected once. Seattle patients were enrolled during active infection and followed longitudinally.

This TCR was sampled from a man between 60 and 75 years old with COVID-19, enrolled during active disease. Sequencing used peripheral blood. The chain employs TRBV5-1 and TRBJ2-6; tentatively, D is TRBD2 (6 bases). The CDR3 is CASSESGTSSGANVLTF. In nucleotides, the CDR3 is TGCGCCAGCAGCGAATCCGGGACTTCTTCTGGGGCCAACGTCCTGACTTTC.